The 5 T cell receptor beta chains below were found in one sample sequenced in a study of blood T cell repertoires in COVID-19. Sequenced by immunoSEQ multiplex PCR; TCRdb stores in-frame clones only, minus some. The sample yields 300,000 to 400,000 clones, around 88% seen once. Sequencing used peripheral blood. These TCRs come from a woman in her twenties or thirties with COVID-19, enrolled during active disease.

The chain is built from TRBV5-1 and TRBJ2-1; 10 bases line up with TRBD1. Germline assignment: CDR1 SGHRS and CDR2 YFSETQ. Trimming took 0 bases from V and 9 from J; bases not matched to a gene: 9. The CDR3 loop spans 16 amino acids. In DNA, the CDR3 is TGCGCCAGCAGCTTGGCTTCGGGGACAGGGGCAGGTGAGCAGTTCTTC. This gives the protein CASSLASGTGAGEQFF.

This chain connects TRBV7-2 to TRBJ1-2; TRBD1 might be the D (5 bases). The CDR3 is made up of 13 amino acids. Trimming removed 2 bases at V and 4 bases at J, with 8 bases between. In germline, CDR1 is SGHTA, CDR2 FQGNSA. The CDR3 DNA reads TGTGCCAGCAGCTTAACGGGGGGCTATGGCTACACCTTC. It codes for CASSLTGGYGYTF.

The chain combines TRBV6-5 with TRBJ2-5; TRBD2 agrees at 9 bases. The CDR3 is made up of 15 amino acids. V was pared by 6 bases and J by 0 bases, with 5 bases of the junction left unmatched. From germline, CDR1 is MNHEY and CDR2 SVGAGI. The CDR3 coding sequence is TGTGCCAGCAGCATCGGACTAGCGTACCAAGAGACCCAGTACTTC. Translated, it gives CASSIGLAYQETQYF.

The chain couples TRBV13 to TRBJ1-4; 7 bases line up with TRBD1. Unmatched junction bases numbered 10, after V lost 8 bases and J lost 4 bases. The CDR3 runs to 15 residues. Germline CDR1 and CDR2: PRHDT and FYEKMQ (reference sequence). As DNA, the CDR3 is TGTGCCAGCTGCTACCGGGGACAGAGTAATGAAAAACTGTTTTTT. It encodes CASCYRGQSNEKLFF.

This clone showed up just a few times. This chain joins TRBV7-9 and TRBJ1-2; D is perhaps TRBD1 (5 bases). Germline V gene data show CDR1 as SEHNR and CDR2 as FQNEAQ (reference sequence). V lost 3 bases to trimming and J lost 6 bases, with 26 bases between them. CDR3 length equals 18 residues. CDR3 DNA sequence: TGTGCCAGCAGCTTCTCAATCCTGCAGGGTCCTTCTTTCGATGGCTACACCTTC. As protein: CASSFSILQGPSFDGYTF. The complete variable domain, with remaining parts taken from reference TRBV7-9 and TRBJ1-2, reads DTGVSQNPRHKITKRGQNVTFRCDPISEHNRLYWYRQTLGQGPEFLTYFQNEAQLEKSRLLSDRFSAERPKGSFSTLEIQRTEQGDSAMYLCASSFSILQGPSFDGYTFGSGTRLTVV.